Shown below are 17 T cell receptor beta chains from a single sample sequenced in a study of cytomegalovirus exposure and HLA in healthy donors. PCR was performed using 60 Vbeta and 13 Jbeta primers. TCRdb keeps only in-frame clones here, not all; method: immunoSEQ multiplex PCR. This table has around 200,000 clones, around 68% appearing once. Material: PBMCs. The receptors come from a man aged 35-49 years in good health and CMV-seronegative.

The CDR3 protein is CASSPHPAQETQYF. DNA of the CDR3: TGTGCCAGCAGCCCACACCCTGCCCAGGAGACCCAGTACTTC. The rearrangement joins TRBV7-6 to TRBJ2-5; no clear D. The CDR3 is 14 amino acids. The V and J ends lost 5 bases and 5 bases respectively, with 15 bases between them. Germline V CDR1 and CDR2: SGHVS, FNYEAQ.

This clone was seen more than once but under ten times. The rearrangement links TRBV6-1 to TRBJ2-7; D might be TRBD1 (6 bases). This CDR3 is built from 15 residues. V was shortened by 4 bases and J by 6 bases, with 19 bases between the two germline ends. Germline values: CDR1 MNHNS, CDR2 SASEGT. CDR3 amino acids: CASSGGGRGPFEQYF. CDR3 DNA: TGTGCCAGCAGTGGGGGTGGCAGGGGTCCATTCGAGCAGTACTTC.

The chain uses TRBV19 and TRBJ1-5; 7 nucleotides line up with TRBD1. The CDR3 length is 15 residues. The germline gives CDR1 LNHDA, CDR2 SQIVND (reference sequence). J lost 4 bases, V lost 7 bases, and 10 bases had no gene match. The CDR3 here is CASKAALQGNQPQHF. The CDR3 DNA reads TGTGCCAGTAAAGCAGCACTACAGGGGAATCAGCCCCAGCATTTT.

The DNA of the CDR3 is TGTGCCAGCAGCCATTCTAGCGGGGGGGCCCTTTTCAGCTCCTACAATGAGCAGTTCTTC. Translating it yields CASSHSSGGALFSSYNEQFF. The chain carries TRBV4-2 and TRBJ2-1, with 12 bases aligning to TRBD2. The CDR3 is 20 amino acids. Germline V gene sequence: CDR1 LGHNA, CDR2 YNFKEQ. The junction had 12 bases not matched to a gene; V was cut back by 3 bases and J by 0 bases.

The rearrangement uses TRBV7-9 and TRBJ1-1; D remains unclear. Per germline, CDR1 SEHNR and CDR2 FQNEAQ (reference sequence). This CDR3 comprises 15 residues. V was pared by 5 bases and J by 8 bases, with 21 bases between. Written as DNA, the CDR3 is TGTGCCAGCAGCGCCGACGGGTTTATGAAATTGGAAGCTTTCTTT. This codes for CASSADGFMKLEAFF.

This chain uses TRBV30 with TRBJ1-3; D call uncertain. The CDR3 spans 13 residues. Trimming took off 0 bases at V and 8 bases at J, with 11 bases between the two ends. Germline CDR1 reads GTSNPN; CDR2 reads SVGIG (reference sequence). CDR3 sequence: CAWSVSGSDTIYF. The CDR3 DNA follows: TGTGCCTGGAGTGTATCGGGGAGCGACACCATATATTTT. Filled out from reference TRBV30 and TRBJ1-3, the complete variable domain reads SQTIHQWPATLVQPVGSPLSLECTVEGTSNPNLYWYRQAAGRGLQLLFYSVGIGQISSEVPQNLSASRPQDRQFILSSKKLLLSDSGFYLCAWSVSGSDTIYFGEGSWLTVV.

This chain connects TRBV6-1 to TRBJ2-7; TRBD1 agrees at 10 bases. Germline V gene sequence: CDR1 MNHNS, CDR2 SASEGT. The trim removed 8 bases at V and 3 bases at J, leaving 4 bases unmatched. The CDR3 is made up of 13 amino acids. CDR3 loop: CASPRTGGYEQYF. In nucleotides, the CDR3 is TGTGCCAGCCCCCGGACAGGGGGCTACGAGCAGTACTTC.

This chain connects TRBV7-6 to TRBJ2-1; 9 nucleotides align to TRBD2. The CDR3 is 16 residues long. Trimming at V came to 5 bases and at J to 0 bases, leaving 5 bases not matched to a gene. In germline, CDR1 is SGHVS, CDR2 FNYEAQ. CDR3 region: CASSQTSGNSYNEQFF. DNA for the CDR3: TGTGCCAGCAGCCAGACTAGCGGAAACTCCTACAATGAGCAGTTCTTC.

The chain has TRBV4-2 and TRBJ2-1, with 14 bases identical to TRBD2. Trimming at V came to 0 bases and at J to 6 bases, leaving 1 base not matched to a gene. This CDR3 is 16 amino acids long. CDR1 is LGHNA and CDR2 is YNFKEQ in the germline V gene. CDR3 in amino acids: CASSQDGLAGGNEQFF. The CDR3 bases are TGTGCCAGCAGCCAAGATGGACTAGCGGGGGGCAATGAGCAGTTCTTC.

CDR3 nucleotides: TGTGCCAGCAGCCAGGAGTCGGACAGGGGGTCCTACAATGAGCAGTTCTTC. As protein: CASSQESDRGSYNEQFF. The chain is built from TRBV4-2 and TRBJ2-1, with 10 bases fitting TRBD1. Germline V CDR1 and CDR2: LGHNA, YNFKEQ. There are 17 residues in the CDR3. The trim removed 3 bases at V and 1 base at J, leaving 6 bases unmatched.

The V call is TRBV30, the J call TRBJ2-1, with 12 positions matching TRBD2. V lost 3 bases, J lost 4 bases, and 1 base stayed unmatched. The CDR3 sequence is 14 residues long. Looked up from germline, CDR1 is GTSNPN and CDR2 is SVGIG (reference sequence). The DNA of the CDR3 is TGTGCCTGGAGGACTAGCGGGAGTTACAATGAGCAGTTCTTC. This codes for CAWRTSGSYNEQFF.

The sample holds one count of this clone. The rearrangement links TRBV5-1 to TRBJ2-3; TRBD2 is a possible D gene (6 bases). This CDR3 comprises 13 residues. Trimming left V 6 bases short and J 0 bases short, with 8 bases between. The germline gives CDR1 SGHRS, CDR2 YFSETQ. The CDR3 coding sequence is TGCGCCAGCACGCGGGACAGCACAGATACGCAGTATTTT. Residues: CASTRDSTDTQYF.

V gene TRBV19 combines with J gene TRBJ2-3; possible D gene TRBD2, 5 bases. The CDR3 sequence is 14 residues long. The V end was cut by 4 bases, the J end by 5 bases, with 13 bases between. Germline CDR1 and CDR2: LNHDA and SQIVND (reference sequence). CDR3 coding DNA: TGTGCCAGTAGTACCAAGGAGGCCGGAGATACGCAGTATTTT. Its protein product is CASSTKEAGDTQYF.

The CDR3 loop is CASSTPGQGDQPQHF. Here the CDR3 DNA reads TGTGCCAGCAGTACTCCGGGACAGGGAGATCAGCCCCAGCATTTT. J is TRBJ1-5 and V is TRBV6-6, with 9 nucleotides matching TRBD1. The junction had 7 bases not matched to a gene; V was cut back by 5 bases and J by 5 bases. CDR1 and CDR2 (germline): MNHNY, SVGAGI (reference sequence). The CDR3 contains 15 residues.

The chain has TRBV11-2 and TRBJ2-5; D call uncertain. Per the germline V gene, CDR1 is SGHAT and CDR2 is FQNNGV. V dropped 0 bases and J dropped 0 bases, with 8 bases sitting between them. The CDR3 is 15 residues long. CDR3 residues: CASSLEYAYQETQYF. In DNA form, the CDR3 reads TGTGCCAGCAGCTTAGAATACGCGTACCAAGAGACCCAGTACTTC.

This rearrangement joins TRBV18 to TRBJ2-1; D possibly corresponds to TRBD1 (6 bases). Germline lookup yields CDR1 KGHSH and CDR2 LQKENI. The CDR3 contains 15 residues. Deletions cut 5 bases from V and 0 bases from J, with 11 bases between. The CDR3 reads CASSGTGPSYNEQFF. The CDR3 nucleotides are TGTGCCAGCTCAGGAACAGGGCCCTCCTACAATGAGCAGTTCTTC. Filled out from reference TRBV18 and TRBJ2-1, the complete variable domain reads NAGVMQNPRHLVRRRGQEARLRCSPMKGHSHVYWYRQLPEEGLKFMVYLQKENIIDESGMPKERFSAEFPKEGPSILRIQQVVRGDSAAYFCASSGTGPSYNEQFFGPGTRLTVL.

The chain employs TRBV19 and TRBJ1-4; 8 nucleotides match TRBD1. The CDR3 consists of 20 residues. V trimming: 4 bases; J trimming: 0 bases; junction bases outside the gene matches: 16. CDR1 is LNHDA and CDR2 is SQIVND in the germline V gene (reference sequence). The CDR3 loop is CASSTLPGQALLATNEKLFF. The CDR3 bases are TGTGCCAGTAGTACGCTACCGGGACAGGCCCTCCTTGCAACTAATGAAAAACTGTTTTTT.